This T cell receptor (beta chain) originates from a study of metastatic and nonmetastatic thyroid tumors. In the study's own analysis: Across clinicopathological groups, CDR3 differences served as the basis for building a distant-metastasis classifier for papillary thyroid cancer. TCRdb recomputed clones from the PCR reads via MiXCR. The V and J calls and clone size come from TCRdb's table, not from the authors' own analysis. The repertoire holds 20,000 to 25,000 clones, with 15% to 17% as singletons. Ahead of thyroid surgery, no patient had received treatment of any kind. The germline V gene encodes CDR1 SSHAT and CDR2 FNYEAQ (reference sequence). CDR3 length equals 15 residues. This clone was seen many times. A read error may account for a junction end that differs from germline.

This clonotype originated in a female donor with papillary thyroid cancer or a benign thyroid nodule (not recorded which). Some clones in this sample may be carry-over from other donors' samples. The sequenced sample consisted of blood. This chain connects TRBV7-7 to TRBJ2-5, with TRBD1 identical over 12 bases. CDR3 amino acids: CASSLGTGGLETQYF. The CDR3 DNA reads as TGTGCTAGCAGCTTGGGGACAGGGGGCTTAGAGACCCAGTACTTC. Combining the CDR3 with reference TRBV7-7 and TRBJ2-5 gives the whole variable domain GAGVSQSPRYKVTKRGQDVTLRCDPISSHATLYWYQQALGQGPEFLTYFNYEAQPDKSGLPSDRFSAERPEGSISTLTIQRTEQRDSAMYRCASSLGTGGLETQYFGPGTRLLVL.